The present entry profiles one T cell receptor (beta chain) with its context. The CDR3 carries no conserved terminal phenylalanine or tryptophan, so it likely arises from a read error. TCRdb recomputed calls from the RT-PCR reads with MiXCR, one row per CDR3 protein. The data contain roughly 880,000 distinct CDR3 sequences, roughly 18% of them singletons. V was pared by 6 bases and J by 1 base, with 9 bases of the junction left unmatched. This CDR3 has 16 residues. This record comes from a study of patients and donors after allogeneic stem cell transplantation. This TCR was recovered from a human donor who was either an allogeneic HSCT recipient or a stem cell or donor lymphocyte infusion donor (not recorded which). It is not recorded whose cells these are; they may come from a transplant donor. Sequences were obtained from blood, either unsorted or a sorted T cell fraction (not recorded which). The chain carries TRBV12-3 or TRBV12-4 and TRBJ1-5; 7 bases map to TRBD1. The CDR3 sequence is CASSPQGTVSNQPQHL. CDR3 in DNA: TGTGCCAGCAGCCCCCAGGGGACAGTGAGCAATCAGCCCCAGCATCTT.